The 12 T cell receptor beta chains listed next were all sequenced from one sample in a study of CD8+CD57+ T cells in acquired aplastic anemia. For CDR3 and TCR beta VDJ profiling, genomic DNA was the template used. TCRdb recomputed calls from the reads with MiXCR, one row per CDR3 protein. The profile shows hundreds of thousands of distinct CDR3 sequences, under 65% of them singletons. All sequencing subjects had displayed CD8+CD57+ cell expansion on flow cytometry. The sequencing input was sorted CD4+, CD8+, or CD8+CD57+ T cells (not recorded which) from PBMCs. These receptors were collected from a human donor with aplastic anemia.

The V gene is TRBV19, the J gene TRBJ2-7, with a possible D match to TRBD1 (6 bases). CDR1 and CDR2 (germline): LNHDA, SQIVND (reference sequence). The V gene lost 5 bases and the J gene lost 2 bases, with 10 bases spanning the gap. The CDR3 spans 13 residues. The CDR3 protein is CASSVDSAYEQYF. The CDR3 DNA follows: TGTGCCAGTAGTGTGGACAGCGCCTACGAGCAGTACTTC.

This clonotype was seen ten or more times. This chain uses TRBV6-1 with TRBJ2-5; D might be TRBD1 or TRBD2, each matching 5 bases. Germline values: CDR1 MNHNS, CDR2 SASEGT. The CDR3 is 14 residues long. V was pared by 6 bases and J by 4 bases, with 15 bases between. The CDR3 spells CASRGDGGVETQYF. DNA of the CDR3: TGTGCCAGCAGGGGGGATGGAGGTGTAGAGACCCAGTACTTC.

The gene calls are TRBV11-2 and TRBJ2-1; D gene unclear. The CDR3 is 15 amino acids. Trimming took 0 bases from V and 8 from J, leaving 14 bases between them. Germline V CDR1 and CDR2: SGHAT, FQNNGV. The CDR3 protein is CASSLEIGGRDEQFF. CDR3 nucleotides: TGTGCCAGCAGCTTAGAGATTGGTGGACGGGATGAGCAGTTCTTC.

The chain joins TRBV6-1 to TRBJ1-1, with a weak D call TRBD1 (5 bases). Per germline, CDR1 MNHNS and CDR2 SASEGT. This CDR3 contains 14 residues. The V end lost 8 bases, the J end lost 0 bases, and 13 bases lay between the germline ends. The CDR3: CASHQTDMNTEAFF. The CDR3 nucleotides read TGTGCCAGCCACCAGACAGATATGAACACTGAAGCTTTCTTT.

This clonotype occurred many times. This chain uses TRBV6-5 with TRBJ1-2; 10 bases align to TRBD1. V lost 4 bases, J lost 5 bases, and 10 bases stayed unmatched. Germline V gene sequence: CDR1 MNHEY, CDR2 SVGAGI. The CDR3 runs 16 residues. Here the CDR3 reads CASSLGQGPEGYGYTF. DNA of the CDR3: TGTGCCAGCAGTTTGGGACAGGGGCCTGAGGGTTATGGCTACACCTTC.

The rearrangement joins TRBV2 to TRBJ2-6; perhaps TRBD1 as D (5 bases). Trimming removed 5 bases from V and 4 bases from J, with 12 bases in between. The CDR3 extends over 15 amino acids. Germline V gene lookup returns CDR1 SNHLY and CDR2 FYNNEI. The CDR3 coding sequence is TGTGCCAGCAGTCTCCAGGGTTACGGGGCCAACGTCCTGACTTTC. It is translated as CASSLQGYGANVLTF.

This clonotype was found once. The chain recombines TRBV10-3 with TRBJ2-5; TRBD2 aligns across 11 bases. Germline V CDR1 and CDR2: ENHRY, SYGVKD. Trimming cost V 10 bases and J 1 base; bases outside gene matches: 14. This CDR3 contains 17 residues. Written as DNA, the CDR3 is TGTGCCAGCATCATACTAGCGGGGGCCAGGGGCCAAGAGACCCAGTACTTC. This encodes CASIILAGARGQETQYF.

This clonotype was seen more than once but under ten times. The V and J genes are TRBV5-4 and TRBJ2-5, with no clear D. Per germline, CDR1 SGHNT and CDR2 YYREEE (reference sequence). V lost 0 bases, J lost 0 bases, and 6 bases lay in between. This CDR3 is 14 amino acids long. This CDR3 reads CASSLGGDQETQYF. The CDR3 nucleotides read TGTGCCAGCAGCTTGGGAGGTGACCAAGAGACCCAGTACTTC.

Details on this clonotype: This CDR3 is missing its conserved last phenylalanine or tryptophan, likely due to a read error. The chain employs TRBV20-1 and TRBJ1-2; tentatively, D is TRBD1 (5 bases). Germline values: CDR1 DFQATT, CDR2 SNEGSKA (reference sequence). The CDR3 length is 17 residues. V lost 0 bases and J 1 base, leaving 18 bases between the germline ends. CDR3 bases: TGCAGTGCTAGAGATCAACCGGGACCTTCTTTTAACTATGGCTACACCTAC. This gives the protein CSARDQPGPSFNYGYTY.

Concerning this clonotype itself: The CDR3 does not end in the conserved phenylalanine or tryptophan, so this is likely a read error. Because the CDR3's place on the DNA is in doubt, the DNA is left out and the CDR3 is given as listed by TCRdb. The rearrangement uses TRBV7-9 and TRBJ1-5; the table assigns TRBD1, which was not confirmed against the DNA. The CDR3 has 15 residues if both end residues are counted. Germline-derived CDR1 and CDR2 are SEHNR and FQNEAQ (reference sequence). This chain's CDR3 is CASSLGRVGNQPQHL.

J is TRBJ1-2 and V is TRBV6-5; 7 bases agree with TRBD1. The J segment lost 4 bases and the V segment lost 0 bases, leaving 5 bases of the junction unmatched. The CDR3 runs 15 residues. The germline CDR1 and CDR2 sequences are MNHEY and SVGAGI. The CDR3 reads CASSYSTGVSYGYTF. CDR3 coding DNA: TGTGCCAGCAGTTACTCCACAGGGGTCTCCTATGGCTACACCTTC.

This rearrangement joins TRBV20-1 to TRBJ2-7, with D possibly matching TRBD2 (6 bases). Trimming left V 1 base short and J 3 bases short, with 10 bases between. CDR3 length: 13 residues. Germline CDR1 DFQATT, CDR2 SNEGSKA (reference sequence). The CDR3 DNA follows: TGCAGTGCTAGAGCGGGAGTATTCTACGAGCAGTACTTC. Protein: CSARAGVFYEQYF.